This TCR beta chain was recovered during a study of blood T cell repertoires in COVID-19 (dated by TCRdb to about 2020). About the study as a whole: Collaborator samples came from the United States, Italy and Spain and covered acute and convalescent phases of COVID-19. The repertoires were released in a freely available public database meant as a resource for research on the immune response to SARS-CoV-2. Sample metadata almost always included a de-identified subject ID, COVID-19 status, age in years and sex. The prospective study material was composed of cDNA or gDNA derived from T cells, B-cell-depleted T cells, or PBMCs. Where available, HLA class I and class II types were taken from metadata supplied by the sample provider and were not determined by assay-based typing. Subjects who had been exposed to COVID-19, were actively infected with it, or had recovered from it provided the deeply sampled blood TCRbeta repertoires that made up the dataset. The samples were drawn from two sources: the first 160 participants of the ongoing ImmuneRACE study, and 1,254 subjects contributed by 6 global collaborators.

For this clone: There is no known antigen for this receptor. The input lacks base qualities; no much larger clone sits a single base away.

Here is what the overall study found, with its caveats: Clinical and demographic metadata were provided uncurated, with the amount varying by source and participant.

From a lookup of the germline V gene, CDR1 and CDR2 are KGHDR and SFDVKD. Trimming costs V 4 bases and J 5 bases, and their ends lie 10 bases apart. Including cysteine and phenylalanine, the CDR3 has 13 amino acids. The entry retains the CDR3 DNA only, 39 bases that are in frame from base 1. At one collaborating source in Seattle, patients were enrolled during active infection and were followed longitudinally through the course of disease. Collaborating institutions collected whole blood in K2EDTA tubes following their own protocols. Collaborator samples were shipped for TCRbeta analysis as frozen whole blood, isolated PBMCs, or DNA extracted from either sample type. TCRbeta CDR3 regions were amplified from genomic DNA by means of the immunoSEQ Assay, a bias-controlled multiplex PCR. The authors processed their data as follows. Within the assay, amplification of reference gene primers was used to estimate how many nucleated cells each sample contained. Sequence reads were collapsed and filtered to measure the absolute abundance of every unique TCRbeta CDR3 rearrangement. Productive Simpson clonality was computed per sample as the square root of Simpson's diversity index over productive rearrangements. The immuneACCESS repertoire file appears here via TCRdb, limited to in-frame rearrangements. These files lack a portion of the clones; in checked studies, under half of the deficit traces to unresolved V genes, and the cause of the others is not known. V and J calls and clone size are given by that table; D and trimming were obtained from the DNA. A total of nearly 200,000 clones appear in this sample, approximately 86% of them only once. About 0.91% of the sample lies in the top ten.

The TCR sequence derives from a man aged 55 to 70 with COVID-19, enrolled during active disease. Here the chain combines TRBV24-1 and TRBJ1-2; a tentative D match to TRBD1 spans 5 bases. Sequencing used peripheral blood. The CDR3 amino acid sequence is: CATSERRGYGYTF. The DNA sequence is TGTGCCACCAGTGAAAGGAGGGGATATGGCTACACCTTC.